The source of this TCR beta chain is a study of T cell responses to AZD1222 COVID-19 vaccine. Method: immunoSEQ multiplex PCR; TCRdb's copy keeps in-frame clones and lacks some. The table has tens of thousands of clones, roughly 90% seen once. The sequence was obtained from an adult who received the AZD1222 COVID-19 vaccine. The source material was peripheral blood, sampled 28 days after the second AZD1222 dose.

DNA for the CDR3: TGTGCCAGCAGCTTGGGACAGACTAATTCACCCCTCCACTTT. Protein sequence: CASSLGQTNSPLHF. The V and J genes are TRBV5-6 and TRBJ1-6, with D possibly TRBD1 on 5 matching bases. Germline values: CDR1 SGHDT, CDR2 YYEEEE. This CDR3 is built from 14 residues. With 0 bases removed from V and 6 bases from J, the gap between germline ends came to 7 bases.